Detailed here is one T cell receptor beta chain. The target antigen is unknown. The CDR3 consists of 14 residues. The V gene end was trimmed by 11 bases and the J gene end by 3 bases; junction bases not matched to a gene: 12. Under recently defined diagnostic criteria, the patients with Susac syndrome qualified as having definite or probable disease. When the RNA was reverse transcribed, random hexamers were used with an input of about 0.45 to 1 ug. Across 54 Vbeta and 13 Jbeta, immunoSEQ multiplex PCR amplified TCR beta CDR3. A single record per CDR3 protein comes from TCRdb applying MiXCR to the immunoSEQ multiplex PCR reads. This table holds approximately 190,000 distinct CDR3 sequences, roughly 94% found once. This sample is part of a study of CD8 T cells in Susac syndrome. Background on the study: When their blood was taken, the Susac syndrome patients had either not yet had any therapy, were taking corticosteroids, or were taking intravenous immunoglobulin alone.

Study-level points and caveats: Peak Susac CD8+ clonal expansion was seen in TEMRA cells and active patients.

The rearrangement uses TRBV23-1 and TRBJ1-1; 7 bases agree with TRBD1. TRBV23-1 is classed as an ORF, of uncertain function. The specimen sequenced was CD8+ T cells from PBMCs. This sequence was found in a human donor with Susac syndrome. The CDR3 DNA reads TGCGCCCATCGGGACAGCTCGCAGGACACTGAAGCTTTCTTT. This gives the protein CAHRDSSQDTEAFF.